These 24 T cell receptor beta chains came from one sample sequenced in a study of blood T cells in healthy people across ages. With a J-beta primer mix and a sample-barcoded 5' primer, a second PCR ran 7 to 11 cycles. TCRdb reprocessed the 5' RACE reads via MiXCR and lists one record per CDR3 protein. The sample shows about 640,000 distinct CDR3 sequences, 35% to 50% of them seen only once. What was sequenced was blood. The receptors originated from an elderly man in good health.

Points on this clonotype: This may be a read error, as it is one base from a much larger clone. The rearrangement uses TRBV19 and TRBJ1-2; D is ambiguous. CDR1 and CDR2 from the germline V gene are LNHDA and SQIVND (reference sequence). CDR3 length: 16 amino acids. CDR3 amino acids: CVSSSNSGGQTYGYTF. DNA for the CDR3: TGTGTCAGTAGTTCGAACTCTGGAGGGCAGACCTATGGCTACACCTTC.

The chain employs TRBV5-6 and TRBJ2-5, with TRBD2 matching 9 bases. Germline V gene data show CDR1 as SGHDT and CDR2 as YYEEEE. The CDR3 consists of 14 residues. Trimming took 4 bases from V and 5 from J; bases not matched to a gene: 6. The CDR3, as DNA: TGTGCCAGCAGCCGCGGGGGGGCTGGGGAGACCCAGTACTTC. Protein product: CASSRGGAGETQYF. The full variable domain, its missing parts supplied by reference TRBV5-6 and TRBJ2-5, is DAGVTQSPTHLIKTRGQQVTLRCSPKSGHDTVSWYQQALGQGPQFIFQYYEEEERQRGNFPDRFSGHQFPNYSSELNVNALLLGDSALYLCASSRGGAGETQYFGPGTRLLVL.

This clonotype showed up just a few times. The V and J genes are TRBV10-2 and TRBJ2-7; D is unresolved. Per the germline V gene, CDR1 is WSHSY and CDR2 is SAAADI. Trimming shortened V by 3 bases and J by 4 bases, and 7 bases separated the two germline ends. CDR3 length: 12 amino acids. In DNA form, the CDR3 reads TGCGCCAGCAGTGAAACATTGTACGAGCAGTACTTC. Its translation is CASSETLYEQYF.

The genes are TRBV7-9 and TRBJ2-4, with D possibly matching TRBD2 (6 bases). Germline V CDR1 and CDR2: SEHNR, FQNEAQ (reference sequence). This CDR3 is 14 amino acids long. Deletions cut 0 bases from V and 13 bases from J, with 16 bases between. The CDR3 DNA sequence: TGTGCCAGCAGCTTAGCGGGACTCGGGACGCAGCAGTACTTC. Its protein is CASSLAGLGTQQYF.

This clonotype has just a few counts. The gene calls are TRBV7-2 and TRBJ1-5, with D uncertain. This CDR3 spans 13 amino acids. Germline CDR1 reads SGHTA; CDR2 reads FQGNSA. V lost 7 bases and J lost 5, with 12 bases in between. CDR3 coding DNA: TGTGCCAGCACCACAGAAAGGGATCAGCCCCAGCATTTT. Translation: CASTTERDQPQHF. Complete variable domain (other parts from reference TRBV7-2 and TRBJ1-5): GAGVSQSPSNKVTEKGKDVELRCDPISGHTALYWYRQSLGQGLEFLIYFQGNSAPDKSGLPSDRFSAERTGGSVSTLTIQRTQQEDSAVYLCASTTERDQPQHFGDGTRLSIL.

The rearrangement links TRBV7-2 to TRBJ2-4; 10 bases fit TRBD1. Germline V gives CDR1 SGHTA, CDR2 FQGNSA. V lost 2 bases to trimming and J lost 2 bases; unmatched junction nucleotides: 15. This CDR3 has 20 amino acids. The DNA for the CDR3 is TGTGCCAGCAGCTTACGGGGACAGGGGACGGTGAATGCTACCAAAAACATTCAGTACTTC. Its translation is CASSLRGQGTVNATKNIQYF.

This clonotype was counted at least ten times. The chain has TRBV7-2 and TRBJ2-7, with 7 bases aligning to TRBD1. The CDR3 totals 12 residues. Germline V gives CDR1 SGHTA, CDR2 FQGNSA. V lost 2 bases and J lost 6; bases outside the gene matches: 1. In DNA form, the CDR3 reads TGTGCCAGCAGCTTATCAGGGGGCGAGCAGTACTTC. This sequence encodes CASSLSGGEQYF.

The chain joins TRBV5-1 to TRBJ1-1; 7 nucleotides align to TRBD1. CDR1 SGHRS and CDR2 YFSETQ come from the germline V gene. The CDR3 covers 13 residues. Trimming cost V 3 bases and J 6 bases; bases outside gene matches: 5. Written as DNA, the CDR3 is TGCGCCAGCAGCTCGAACAGGGGATCTGAAGCTTTCTTT. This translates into CASSSNRGSEAFF.

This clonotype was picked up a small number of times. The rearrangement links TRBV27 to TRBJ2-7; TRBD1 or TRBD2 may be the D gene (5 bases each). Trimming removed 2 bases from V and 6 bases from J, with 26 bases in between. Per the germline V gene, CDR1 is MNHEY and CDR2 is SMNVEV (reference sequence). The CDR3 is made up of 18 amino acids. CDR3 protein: CASSLGVGGLRGVGEQYF. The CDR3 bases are TGTGCCAGCAGTTTAGGGGTCGGAGGTCTCCGAGGGGTTGGCGAGCAGTACTTC.

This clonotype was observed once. The CDR3 here is CASSRTRASGNTGELFF. The CDR3 DNA follows: TGTGCCAGCAGTCGAACTCGGGCTAGCGGGAACACCGGGGAGCTGTTTTTT. The chain has TRBV7-3 and TRBJ2-2; 7 bases match TRBD2. The CDR3 is 17 amino acids. V trimming: 6 bases; J trimming: 1 base; junction bases outside the gene matches: 11. Germline CDR1 and CDR2: SGHTA and FQGTGA.

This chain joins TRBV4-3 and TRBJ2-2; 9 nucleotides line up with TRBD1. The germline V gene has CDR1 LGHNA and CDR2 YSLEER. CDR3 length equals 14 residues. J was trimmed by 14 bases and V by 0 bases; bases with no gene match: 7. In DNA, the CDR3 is TGCGCCAGCAGCCAAGACCAACAGGGGGCTATACTGTTTTTT. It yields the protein CASSQDQQGAILFF.

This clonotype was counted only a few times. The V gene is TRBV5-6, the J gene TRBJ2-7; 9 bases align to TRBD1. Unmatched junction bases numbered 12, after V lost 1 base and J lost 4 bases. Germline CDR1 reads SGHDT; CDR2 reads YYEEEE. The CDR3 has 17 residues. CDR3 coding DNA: TGTGCCAGCAGCTTGTCTACCAACCGGGACAGGGCTTACGAGCAGTACTTC. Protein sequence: CASSLSTNRDRAYEQYF.

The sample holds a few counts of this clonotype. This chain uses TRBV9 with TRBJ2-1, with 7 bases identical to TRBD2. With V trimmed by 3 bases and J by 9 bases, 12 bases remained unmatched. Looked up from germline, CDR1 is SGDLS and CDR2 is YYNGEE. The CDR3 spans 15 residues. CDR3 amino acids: CASSENRGGRGEQFF. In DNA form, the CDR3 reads TGTGCCAGCAGCGAGAATAGAGGTGGGAGGGGTGAGCAGTTCTTC.

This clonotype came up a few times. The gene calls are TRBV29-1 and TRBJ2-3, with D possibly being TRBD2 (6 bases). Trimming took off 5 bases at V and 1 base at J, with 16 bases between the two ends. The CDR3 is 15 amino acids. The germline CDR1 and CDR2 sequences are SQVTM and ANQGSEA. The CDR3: CSVQVGGRGTDTQYF. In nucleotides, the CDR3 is TGCAGCGTTCAAGTGGGGGGTAGAGGCACAGATACGCAGTATTTT.

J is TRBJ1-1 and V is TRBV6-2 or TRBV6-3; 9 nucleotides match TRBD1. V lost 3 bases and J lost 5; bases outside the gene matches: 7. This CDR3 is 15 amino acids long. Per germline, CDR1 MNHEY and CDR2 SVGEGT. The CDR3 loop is CASSYGDRELTEAFF. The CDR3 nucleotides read TGTGCCAGCAGTTATGGGGACAGGGAATTGACTGAAGCTTTCTTT.

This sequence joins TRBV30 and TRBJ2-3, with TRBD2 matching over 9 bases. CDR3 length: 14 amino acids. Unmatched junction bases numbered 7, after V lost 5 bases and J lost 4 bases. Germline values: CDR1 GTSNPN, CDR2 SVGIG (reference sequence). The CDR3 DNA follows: TGTGCCTGGCGGCCGGGACTAGCAGCAGATACGCAGTATTTT. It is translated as CAWRPGLAADTQYF.

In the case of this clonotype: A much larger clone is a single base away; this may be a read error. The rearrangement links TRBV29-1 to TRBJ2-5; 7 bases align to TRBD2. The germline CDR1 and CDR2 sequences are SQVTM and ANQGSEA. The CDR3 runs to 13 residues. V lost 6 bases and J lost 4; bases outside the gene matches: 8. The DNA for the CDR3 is TGCAGCGTCGGGACTAAGATACGAGAGACCCAGTACTTC. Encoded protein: CSVGTKIRETQYF. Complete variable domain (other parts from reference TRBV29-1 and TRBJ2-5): SAVISQKPSRDICQRGTSLTIQCQVDSQVTMMFWYRQQPGQSLTLIATANQGSEATYESGFVIDKFPISRPNLTFSTLTVSNMSPEDSSIYLCSVGTKIRETQYFGPGTRLLVL.

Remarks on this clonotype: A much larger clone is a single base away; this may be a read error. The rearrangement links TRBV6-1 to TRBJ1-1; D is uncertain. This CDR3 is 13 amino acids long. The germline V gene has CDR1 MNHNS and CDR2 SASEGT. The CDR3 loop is CASSEYGNPEAFF. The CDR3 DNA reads TGTGCCAGCAGTGAGTATGGGAACCCTGAAGCTTTCTTT.

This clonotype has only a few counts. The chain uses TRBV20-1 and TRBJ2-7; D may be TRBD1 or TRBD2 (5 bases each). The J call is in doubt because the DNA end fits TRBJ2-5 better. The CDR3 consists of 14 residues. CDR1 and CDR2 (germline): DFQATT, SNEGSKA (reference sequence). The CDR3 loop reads CSARALDGDETQYF. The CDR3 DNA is TGCAGTGCTAGAGCCCTCGACGGGGACGAGACCCAGTACTTC.

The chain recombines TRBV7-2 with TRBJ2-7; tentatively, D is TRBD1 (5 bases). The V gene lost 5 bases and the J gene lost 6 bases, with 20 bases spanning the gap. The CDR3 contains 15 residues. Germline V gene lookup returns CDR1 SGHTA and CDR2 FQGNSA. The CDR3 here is CASSQIGEGPSEQYF. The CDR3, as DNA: TGTGCCAGCAGCCAAATAGGGGAAGGGCCATCCGAGCAGTACTTC. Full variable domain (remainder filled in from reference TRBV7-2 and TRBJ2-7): GAGVSQSPSNKVTEKGKDVELRCDPISGHTALYWYRQSLGQGLEFLIYFQGNSAPDKSGLPSDRFSAERTGGSVSTLTIQRTQQEDSAVYLCASSQIGEGPSEQYFGPGTRLTVT.

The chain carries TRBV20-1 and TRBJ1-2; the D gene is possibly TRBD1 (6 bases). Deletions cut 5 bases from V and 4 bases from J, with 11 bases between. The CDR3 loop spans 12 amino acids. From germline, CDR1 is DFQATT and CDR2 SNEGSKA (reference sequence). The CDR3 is CSASIRGYGYTF. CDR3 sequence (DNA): TGCAGTGCTTCCATCAGGGGCTATGGCTACACCTTC.

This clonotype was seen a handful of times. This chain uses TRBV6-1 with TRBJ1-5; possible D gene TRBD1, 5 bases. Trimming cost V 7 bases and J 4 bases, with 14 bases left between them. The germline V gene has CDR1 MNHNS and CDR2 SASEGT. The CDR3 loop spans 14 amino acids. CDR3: CASIPGTQNQPQHF. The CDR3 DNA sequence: TGTGCCAGCATTCCCGGGACCCAGAATCAGCCCCAGCATTTT.

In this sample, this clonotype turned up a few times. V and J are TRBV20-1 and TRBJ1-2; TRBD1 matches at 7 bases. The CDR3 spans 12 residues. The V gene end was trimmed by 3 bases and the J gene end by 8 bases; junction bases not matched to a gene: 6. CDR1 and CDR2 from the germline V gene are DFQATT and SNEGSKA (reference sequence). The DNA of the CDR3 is TGCAGTGCTAGCGCAGGGGGAGGCGGCTACACCTTC. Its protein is CSASAGGGGYTF.

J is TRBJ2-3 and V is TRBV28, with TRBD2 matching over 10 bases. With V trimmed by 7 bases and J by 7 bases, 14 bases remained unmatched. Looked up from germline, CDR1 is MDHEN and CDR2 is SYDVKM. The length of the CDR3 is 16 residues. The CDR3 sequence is CASTETSGPLRNTQYF. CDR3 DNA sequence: TGTGCCAGCACCGAGACTAGCGGGCCCCTCAGAAATACGCAGTATTTT.